The rows below give T cell receptor beta chains drawn from one sample of a study of control samples from healthy donors and cancer patients. Sequenced by immunoSEQ multiplex PCR; TCRdb stores in-frame clones only, minus some. This sample has 100,000 to 150,000 clones; 87% occur once, and the top ten carry approximately 2.9%. Sequenced sample: blood. The origin of the receptors is a man aged 55 to 69 in good health. Both conserved end residues are part of each CDR3.

CATQIMGPGYTF 12 TRBJ1-2 TRBV12-3/TRBV12-4
CASSSTGGENIQYF 14 TRBJ2-4 TRBV6-5
CASSPAQGAHTQYF 14 TRBJ2-3 TRBV7-2
CASSLTTPGELFF 13 TRBJ2-2 TRBV5-6
CASSESGGIGGNTIYF 16 TRBJ1-3 TRBV2
CASSEGQVVSGNTIYF 16 TRBJ1-3 TRBV2
CASSYSREGRAFF 13 TRBJ1-1 TRBV6-7
CASSLSGNLYNEQFF 15 TRBJ2-1 TRBV5-1
CASSESPRSGNTIYF 15 TRBJ1-3 TRBV10-2
CASSDGHTGELFF 13 TRBJ2-2 TRBV2
CASSFLPVTSGGTGELFF 18 TRBJ2-2 TRBV5-1
CASSFPDSSGNTIYF 15 TRBJ1-3 TRBV5-1
CASSLGAPTDTQYF 14 TRBJ2-3 TRBV27
CASWSRGLSYGYTF 14 TRBJ1-2 TRBV6-5
CASSIARDTEAFF 13 TRBJ1-1 TRBV19
CASSLRGETDTQYF 14 TRBJ2-3 TRBV7-3
CASTHRGNGTNSPLHF 16 TRBJ1-6 TRBV3-1/TRBV3-2
CASSEVGGWVTEAFF 15 TRBJ1-1 TRBV21-1
CAWKGGPEIYGYTF 14 TRBJ1-2 TRBV30
CASSMNRGIGFTETQYF 17 TRBJ2-5 TRBV19
CASASHSDTQYF 12 TRBJ2-3 TRBV11-1
CASSWGTNEQYF 12 TRBJ2-7 TRBV12-3/TRBV12-4
CASSLGTGDGYTF 13 TRBJ1-2 TRBV7-3
CASSSTGLVVTQYF 14 TRBJ2-5 TRBV27
CASKGGVEANTQYF 14 TRBJ2-3 TRBV28
CASSLTVKLNSPLHF 15 TRBJ1-6 TRBV2
CASRTTGTSNQPQHF 15 TRBJ1-5 TRBV19
CASSPGPSSYEQYF 14 TRBJ2-7 TRBV18
CATQLSGLQNTEAFF 15 TRBJ1-1 TRBV7-6
CATSGTYTGELFF 13 TRBJ2-2 TRBV24-1
CASSARDRLTDTQYF 15 TRBJ2-3 TRBV11-2
CASSLGGQRTDTQYF 15 TRBJ2-3 TRBV5-6
CASSPTGREEQYF 13 TRBJ2-7 TRBV18
CASSLSIGGFQETQYF 16 TRBJ2-5 TRBV3-1/TRBV3-2
CASSLSTGGGTDTQYF 16 TRBJ2-3 TRBV7-6
CASSLTPRTGGSLKPLHF 18 TRBJ1-6 TRBV7-8
CASSWGGASTDTQYF 15 TRBJ2-3 TRBV6-5
CASSIEGVTEAFF 13 TRBJ1-1 TRBV19
CASSLQYGSQVYEQYF 16 TRBJ2-7 TRBV5-5
CASSLSSGQGPYQPQHF 17 TRBJ1-5 TRBV27
CASSSTVGLSQPQHF 15 TRBJ1-5 TRBV18
CASSLSGGTEAFF 13 TRBJ1-1 TRBV7-9
CASQRQGSWNEQFF 14 TRBJ2-1 TRBV19
CASSLGFGGIGQPQHF 16 TRBJ1-5 TRBV28
CASSFYGAENTIYF 14 TRBJ1-3 TRBV5-4
CASSPRAGELFF 12 TRBJ2-2 TRBV3-1/TRBV3-2
CASSQPGSGNTIYF 14 TRBJ1-3 TRBV23-1
CASSLSGQGSNGYTF 15 TRBJ1-2 TRBV7-9
CASSPHGTADCHF 13 TRBJ1-6 TRBV6-5
CASSPPGTQYF 11 TRBJ2-3 TRBV7-8
CASRRLSSYNEQFF 14 TRBJ2-1 TRBV11-3
CASSLDSPAPGPQHF 15 TRBJ1-5 TRBV7-2
CASSQEPSQSTDTQYF 16 TRBJ2-3 TRBV14
CASSSSRGFTEAFF 14 TRBJ1-1 TRBV18
CASSLKRAGTGVFEQYF 17 TRBJ2-7 TRBV11-2
CASTPPGGGVAYNEQFF 17 TRBJ2-1 TRBV5-1
CASSPTGVTEAFF 13 TRBJ1-1 TRBV18
CASSLNRLISGNTIYF 16 TRBJ1-3 TRBV28
CASSAGTGTAFF 12 TRBJ1-1 TRBV2
CASSVQGQRYEKLFF 15 TRBJ1-4 TRBV7-9